Each of the 26 T cell receptor beta chains below was sequenced from the same sample in a study of early T cells in non-severe SARS-CoV-2 infection. In TCRdb, the 5' RACE reads were re-called with MiXCR into one record per CDR3 protein. The table records 30,000 to 40,000 distinct CDR3 sequences, 7% to 7.5% of them present only once. The specimen was whole blood, collected at baseline. The receptors were sampled from an adult who was a healthcare worker with PCR-confirmed SARS-CoV-2 infection or an uninfected control (not recorded which).

This clonotype was observed many times. The chain combines TRBV4-1 with TRBJ2-2, with D possibly being TRBD2 (6 bases). Between the trimmed V and J ends, which lost 1 base and 7 bases, there was a span of 13 bases. The CDR3 is made up of 15 amino acids. The germline V gene has CDR1 MGHRA and CDR2 YSYEKL. The CDR3 sequence is CASSQVGGSGGELFF. The CDR3 DNA is TGCGCCAGCAGCCAAGTTGGAGGGAGTGGCGGGGAGCTGTTTTTT.

This clonotype was observed a few times. The CDR3 nucleotides are TGTGCCAGCAGTCCCCCTCCCCGGGGGGAGCCAGATACGCAGTATTTT. Translation: CASSPPPRGEPDTQYF. The chain has TRBV6-5 and TRBJ2-3; 7 bases fit TRBD2. CDR1 MNHEY and CDR2 SVGAGI come from the germline V gene. The CDR3 covers 16 residues. V was clipped by 5 bases and J by 4 bases; unmatched bases: 12.

This clonotype was observed many times. The V gene is TRBV12-3 or TRBV12-4, the J gene TRBJ2-7; 14 bases map to TRBD2. This CDR3 region has 16 residues. The V gene end was trimmed by 6 bases and the J gene end by 7 bases; junction bases not matched to a gene: 11. For the CDR3, the DNA is TGTGCCAGCAGGAGAGCCGGGACTAGCGGGAGCTGGGAGCAGTACTTC. This translates into CASRRAGTSGSWEQYF.

This clonotype was counted only a few times. The chain carries TRBV29-1 and TRBJ1-4; D unclear. V lost 4 bases and J lost 8, with 11 bases in between. Germline assignment: CDR1 SQVTM and CDR2 ANQGSEA. The CDR3 has 12 amino acids. Here the CDR3 reads CSVGKGGEKLFF. The CDR3 DNA is TGCAGCGTTGGAAAGGGCGGAGAAAAACTGTTTTTT.

Only one count was recorded for this clonotype. V is TRBV29-1 and J is TRBJ1-1; possible D gene TRBD1, 5 bases. The germline gives CDR1 SQVTM, CDR2 ANQGSEA. The CDR3 has 14 amino acids. V was clipped by 6 bases and J by 2 bases, with 16 bases between them. The DNA of the CDR3 is TGCAGCGTACTTGACCCAAGGGGAAACACTGAAGCTTTCTTT. Translation: CSVLDPRGNTEAFF.

In its sample, this clonotype was seen a few times. The rearrangement uses TRBV12-3 or TRBV12-4 and TRBJ2-6; the D is unclear. V was trimmed by 5 bases and J by 9 bases, leaving 11 bases between them. This CDR3 has 13 amino acids. The CDR3 nucleotides read TGTGCCAGCAGTGCAGAGTCCTACAACGTCCTGACTTTC. Amino acids: CASSAESYNVLTF.

This clonotype was seen many times. V gene TRBV28 combines with J gene TRBJ1-1, with 10 bases matching TRBD1. The CDR3 is made up of 14 amino acids. Losses at the gene ends were 8 bases for V and 0 bases for J; bases not matched to a gene: 3. The germline CDR1 and CDR2 sequences are MDHEN and SYDVKM. The CDR3 DNA reads TGTGCCAGCGGGGGGACAGGGGTGAACACTGAAGCTTTCTTT. This translates into CASGGTGVNTEAFF.

This clonotype was detected a few times. The chain couples TRBV20-1 to TRBJ2-7; TRBD2 matches 10 bases. The CDR3 is 15 residues long. Germline V gene sequence: CDR1 DFQATT, CDR2 SNEGSKA (reference sequence). The V and J ends lost 4 bases and 5 bases, in that order; junction bases with no gene match: 11. The CDR3 DNA reads as TGCAGTGCTAATATCCCTAGCGGGAGTGCCCACGAGCAGTACTTC. It specifies CSANIPSGSAHEQYF.

This sequence joins TRBV11-2 and TRBJ1-2; TRBD1 matches 8 bases. Germline V gene lookup returns CDR1 SGHAT and CDR2 FQNNGV. CDR3 length: 16 residues. V lost 0 bases and J lost 5; bases outside the gene matches: 8. CDR3 DNA: TGTGCCAGCAGCTTAGAGACAGGGGCCCTGTTTTATGGCTACACCTTC. Protein: CASSLETGALFYGYTF.

This clonotype was found many times. The chain recombines TRBV28 with TRBJ1-1; D unclear. V was pared by 3 bases and J by 3 bases, with 14 bases between. Germline values: CDR1 MDHEN, CDR2 SYDVKM. The CDR3 runs to 15 residues. CDR3 DNA sequence: TGTGCCAGCAGTTTGGGCCAACTGATGCACACTGAAGCTTTCTTT. Amino acids: CASSLGQLMHTEAFF.

The gene calls are TRBV15 and TRBJ2-5; D perhaps matches TRBD1 (5 bases). Looked up from germline, CDR1 is LNHNV and CDR2 is YYDKDF (reference sequence). The CDR3 covers 14 residues. V was shortened by 6 bases and J by 0 bases, with 11 bases between the two germline ends. CDR3 loop: CATSKDTYQETQYF. Written as DNA, the CDR3 is TGTGCCACCAGTAAGGACACCTACCAAGAGACCCAGTACTTC.

About this clonotype itself: Just one base apart from a much larger clone, this may be a read error. V and J are TRBV10-3 and TRBJ1-1; D uncertain. This CDR3 comprises 13 residues. The germline CDR1 and CDR2 sequences are ENHRY and SYGVKD. The CDR3 sequence is CGISESPNTEAFF. CDR3 in DNA: TGTGGCATCAGTGAGTCTCCGAACACTGAAGCTTTCTTT.

This sequence joins TRBV7-9 and TRBJ2-7, with TRBD2 matching over 9 bases. The CDR3 sequence is 15 residues long. V gave up 3 bases and J gave up 3 bases; unmatched junction bases: 6. CDR1 SEHNR and CDR2 FQNEAQ come from the germline V gene (reference sequence). CDR3 nucleotides: TGTGCCAGCAGCTTCCCCACTAGCGGGTACTACGAGCAGTACTTC. Protein sequence: CASSFPTSGYYEQYF.

DNA of the CDR3: TGTGCCAGCAGTTACGGACTAGCGGAAGAGACCCAGTACTTC. It encodes CASSYGLAEETQYF. The rearrangement uses TRBV6-2 or TRBV6-3 and TRBJ2-5, with 10 bases aligning to TRBD2. CDR1 is MNHEY and CDR2 is SVGEGT in the germline V gene. V shed 2 bases, J shed 3 bases, and the junction held 0 bases outside the gene matches. CDR3 length equals 14 residues.

This clonotype was recorded many times. The chain carries TRBV5-4 and TRBJ2-7; tentatively, D is TRBD1 or TRBD2 (6 bases each). This CDR3 comprises 13 residues. Germline assignment: CDR1 SGHNT and CDR2 YYREEE (reference sequence). V lost 5 bases, J lost 0 bases, and 9 bases lay in between. The CDR3 reads CASSAGHSYEQYF. DNA for the CDR3: TGTGCCAGCAGTGCGGGACACTCCTACGAGCAGTACTTC.

In its sample, this clonotype was seen many times. The chain couples TRBV7-3 to TRBJ1-3; weak D call: TRBD1 (6 bases). Trimming stripped 10 bases from V and 2 bases from J, with 15 bases between. CDR3 length: 14 amino acids. Germline CDR1 and CDR2: SGHTA and FQGTGA. The DNA of the CDR3 is TGTGCCACCTCACAGGGCGGAGCTGGAAACACCATATATTTT. It translates to CATSQGGAGNTIYF.

This clonotype has only a few counts. The J gene is TRBJ2-2, the V gene TRBV19; TRBD2 aligns across 9 bases. Germline CDR1 LNHDA, CDR2 SQIVND (reference sequence). CDR3 length: 15 residues. After removal of 5 bases from V and 7 bases from J, the junction contained 8 bases not matched to a gene. The CDR3 DNA is TGTGCCAGTAGTTATAGCGGGAGTGTGGGCGGGGAGCTGTTTTTT. As protein: CASSYSGSVGGELFF.

This clonotype was found many times. As DNA, the CDR3 is TGCGCCAGCAGCTTCACCGGGAGGGACACTGAAGCTTTCTTT. Its protein product is CASSFTGRDTEAFF. This chain uses TRBV5-1 with TRBJ1-1; D gene uncertain. Trimming took 2 bases from V and 3 from J, leaving 11 bases between them. This CDR3 comprises 14 residues. The V gene's germline CDR1 is SGHRS and CDR2 YFSETQ.

This clonotype was observed at least ten times. This chain links TRBV19 with TRBJ2-4; tentative D call: TRBD1 (6 bases). The CDR3 spans 17 residues. Deletions cut 4 bases from V and 7 bases from J, with 23 bases between. Germline V gene sequence: CDR1 LNHDA, CDR2 SQIVND (reference sequence). The CDR3 DNA reads TGTGCCAGTAGTACTTATGAACAGGGCCATCTTGGGAACATTCAGTACTTC. It specifies CASSTYEQGHLGNIQYF. Full variable domain (rest looked up from reference TRBV19 and TRBJ2-4): DGGITQSPKYLFRKEGQNVTLSCEQNLNHDAMYWYRQDPGQGLRLIYYSQIVNDFQKGDIAEGYSVSREKKESFPLTVTSAQKNPTAFYLCASSTYEQGHLGNIQYFGAGTRLSVL.

This clonotype was seen more than once but under ten times. The chain recombines TRBV25-1 with TRBJ2-7; 7 nucleotides line up with TRBD1. The CDR3 has 11 residues. Germline V CDR1 and CDR2: MGHDK, SYGVNS. Trimming removed 4 bases from V and 9 bases from J; junction bases left unmatched: 3. This CDR3 is CASSAGGRQYF. CDR3 DNA sequence: TGTGCCAGCAGTGCAGGGGGTCGGCAGTACTTC.

This clonotype came up a few times. The chain carries TRBV20-1 and TRBJ2-7; TRBD1 is a possible D gene (6 bases). V was clipped by 7 bases and J by 3 bases, with 13 bases between them. This CDR3 has 12 amino acids. The germline V gene has CDR1 DFQATT and CDR2 SNEGSKA (reference sequence). The CDR3 sequence is CSEQGPLYEQYF. CDR3 DNA: TGCAGTGAGCAGGGGCCTCTCTACGAGCAGTACTTC.

This clonotype was observed many times. The rearrangement uses TRBV6-2 or TRBV6-3 and TRBJ2-1, with TRBD2 matching over 10 bases. With 2 bases clipped from V and 8 bases from J, the junction kept 6 bases outside the gene matches. This CDR3 spans 15 amino acids. Per germline, CDR1 MNHEY and CDR2 SVGEGT. In DNA form, the CDR3 reads TGTGCCAGCAGTTACGGCTCTAGCGGGAGTCATGAGCAGTTCTTC. It specifies CASSYGSSGSHEQFF.

This clonotype was counted ten times or more. The V gene is TRBV5-1, the J gene TRBJ2-1; 7 positions match TRBD2. Looked up from germline, CDR1 is SGHRS and CDR2 is YFSETQ. The CDR3 loop spans 15 amino acids. V trimming: 4 bases; J trimming: 6 bases; junction bases outside the gene matches: 10. The CDR3 region has the DNA TGCGCCAGCAGCCCGGCCGTAGGCGGGAGCAATGAGCAGTTCTTC. Amino acids: CASSPAVGGSNEQFF.

This clonotype was counted a few times. This sequence joins TRBV5-4 and TRBJ1-1; 7 nucleotides align to TRBD1. The germline CDR1 and CDR2 sequences are SGHNT and YYREEE (reference sequence). The CDR3 totals 16 residues. V gave up 4 bases and J gave up 0 bases; unmatched junction bases: 9. The CDR3 DNA sequence: TGTGCCAGCAGCCCCTCAGGGGGGATTATGAACACTGAAGCTTTCTTT. Its protein is CASSPSGGIMNTEAFF. The whole variable domain, remainder taken from reference TRBV5-4 and TRBJ1-1, is ETGVTQSPTHLIKTRGQQVTLRCSSQSGHNTVSWYQQALGQGPQFIFQYYREEENGRGNFPPRFSGLQFPNYSSELNVNALELDDSALYLCASSPSGGIMNTEAFFGQGTRLTVV.

This clonotype has only a few counts. This chain connects TRBV3-1 to TRBJ1-1; D gene ambiguous. Looked up from germline, CDR1 is LGHDT and CDR2 is YNNKEL (reference sequence). The ends were cut back, 4 bases at V and 5 bases at J, with 14 bases in the middle. The length of the CDR3 is 14 residues. The DNA for the CDR3 is TGTGCCAGCAGCCGGAATGAAGTCCGGACTGAAGCTTTCTTT. Amino acids: CASSRNEVRTEAFF.

The gene calls are TRBV7-8 and TRBJ2-3, with 10 bases matching TRBD2. The V gene end was trimmed by 4 bases and the J gene end by 4 bases; junction bases not matched to a gene: 8. This CDR3 region has 16 residues. Germline V gene sequence: CDR1 SGHVS, CDR2 FQNEAQ. CDR3 in amino acids: CASSSALAGVADTQYF. The CDR3 DNA follows: TGTGCCAGCAGCTCCGCCCTAGCGGGAGTGGCAGATACGCAGTATTTT.